Listed here are 26 T cell receptor beta chains from one sample, sequenced in a study of cytomegalovirus exposure and HLA in healthy donors. PCR was performed using 60 Vbeta and 13 Jbeta primers. Libraries were prepared by immunoSEQ multiplex PCR; TCRdb keeps only in-frame clonotypes and omits some of them. The table shows 55,000 to 75,000 clones, with roughly 75% occurring only once. The sequencing sample was made of PBMCs. These receptors all come from a man aged 25-40 years in good health and CMV-seropositive.

Note on this clone: The sample contains more than one DNA sequence encoding this CDR3. The chain links TRBV5-1 to TRBJ2-1, with D possibly being TRBD2 (5 bases). The ends were cut back, 0 bases at V and 7 bases at J, with 5 bases in the middle. There are 12 residues in the CDR3. Germline V gives CDR1 SGHRS, CDR2 YFSETQ. Here the CDR3 reads CASSLGGNEQFF. Here the CDR3 DNA reads TGCGCCAGCAGCTTGGGAGGGAATGAGCAGTTCTTC.

This clone came up once. This chain joins TRBV10-3 and TRBJ2-1; D is uncertain. V was cut by 0 bases and J by 4 bases, with 13 bases left in between. This CDR3 has 16 amino acids. Per germline, CDR1 ENHRY and CDR2 SYGVKD. CDR3 loop: CAISESGASSYNEQFF. The CDR3 nucleotides are TGTGCCATCAGTGAGTCAGGAGCTAGTTCTTACAATGAGCAGTTCTTC.

Written as DNA, the CDR3 is TGTGCCAGCAGCTTGATTATTTGGACAGGGGTGGGTAATCAGCCCCAGCATTTT. This codes for CASSLIIWTGVGNQPQHF. This chain joins TRBV5-8 and TRBJ1-5, with 9 bases that match TRBD1. CDR1 and CDR2 from the germline V gene are SGHTS and YDEGEE. The CDR3 is 18 residues long. V dropped 1 base and J dropped 4; count of bases not matched to a gene: 12.

This clone was seen only once. The chain couples TRBV6-4 to TRBJ2-1; TRBD2 agrees at 10 bases. The CDR3 covers 16 residues. V dropped 4 bases and J dropped 6; count of bases not matched to a gene: 9. The germline V gene encodes CDR1 MRHNA and CDR2 SNTAGT. The CDR3 nucleotides read TGTGCCAGCAGTGCGCTTGCTAGCGGGGGTGGCAATGAGCAGTTCTTC. Protein: CASSALASGGGNEQFF.

The chain is built from TRBV5-4 and TRBJ2-7, with a tentative D call TRBD1 (6 bases). CDR1 is SGHNT, CDR2 YYREEE, per germline (reference sequence). V was clipped by 5 bases and J by 5 bases, with 17 bases between them. The CDR3 loop spans 14 amino acids. The CDR3 sequence: CASSPTGTQHEQYF. The CDR3 DNA follows: TGTGCCAGCAGTCCAACCGGGACACAACACGAGCAGTACTTC.

V is TRBV4-3 and J is TRBJ1-5, with D possibly matching TRBD1 (5 bases). The CDR3 is 15 amino acids. V lost 0 bases and J 5 bases, leaving 11 bases between the germline ends. The germline CDR1 and CDR2 sequences are LGHNA and YSLEER. The CDR3 region has the DNA TGCGCCAGCAGCCAAGATTTAACAGGACATCAGCCCCAGCATTTT. Translated, it gives CASSQDLTGHQPQHF.

This clone has just one count. This sequence joins TRBV4-1 and TRBJ1-5; TRBD1 matches at 7 bases. After removal of 3 bases from V and 5 bases from J, the junction contained 13 bases not matched to a gene. Germline values: CDR1 MGHRA, CDR2 YSYEKL. This CDR3 has 17 amino acids. This CDR3 reads CASSQRATGQSYQPQHF. The DNA for the CDR3 is TGCGCCAGCAGCCAGCGAGCTACGGGACAGAGTTATCAGCCCCAGCATTTT.

CDR3 region: CASTIRRGTGELFF. CDR3 coding DNA: TGTGCCAGTACCATCCGCAGGGGCACCGGGGAGCTGTTTTTT. The J gene is TRBJ2-2, the V gene TRBV19; weak D call: TRBD1 (6 bases). Germline values: CDR1 LNHDA, CDR2 SQIVND (reference sequence). The CDR3 consists of 14 residues. V was clipped by 7 bases and J by 4 bases, with 13 bases between them.

The count of this clone is one. The rearrangement joins TRBV7-2 to TRBJ1-5; D uncertain. The ends were cut back, 5 bases at V and 7 bases at J, with 9 bases in the middle. The CDR3 has 12 residues. Germline V CDR1 and CDR2: SGHTA, FQGNSA. CDR3 sequence (DNA): TGTGCCAGCAGCCTTCAGCGGCAGCCCCAGCATTTT. Translating it yields CASSLQRQPQHF.

Concerning this clone itself: Germline is not matched at one junction end, which may reflect a read error. CDR3 in DNA: TGTGCTAGCAGCCAAACTAGCGGGGGACAAGAGACCCAGTACTTC. Residues: CASSQTSGGQETQYF. The rearrangement joins TRBV7-7 to TRBJ2-5; 11 bases line up with TRBD2. The CDR3 runs to 15 residues. Per the germline V gene, CDR1 is SSHAT and CDR2 is FNYEAQ (reference sequence).

The rearrangement links TRBV28 to TRBJ1-4, with D possibly TRBD1 on 5 matching bases. V was clipped by 6 bases and J by 0 bases, with 11 bases between them. The CDR3 has 15 residues. From germline, CDR1 is MDHEN and CDR2 SYDVKM. CDR3 in amino acids: CASRPTGATNEKLFF. In DNA form, the CDR3 reads TGTGCCAGCAGGCCAACAGGCGCAACTAATGAAAAACTGTTTTTT.

This clone was detected only a few times. This chain connects TRBV19 to TRBJ2-7; a weak D match, TRBD1 (7 bases). Germline CDR1 LNHDA, CDR2 SQIVND (reference sequence). V lost 4 bases and J 5 bases, leaving 12 bases between the germline ends. The CDR3 length is 13 residues. For the CDR3, the DNA is TGTGCCAGTAGTACAGTCAGGGGGGACGAGCAGTACTTC. Its protein product is CASSTVRGDEQYF.

The V gene is TRBV7-2, the J gene TRBJ1-1, with a tentative D call TRBD1 (5 bases). Germline V gene data show CDR1 as SGHTA and CDR2 as FQGNSA. The CDR3 is made up of 15 amino acids. V lost 0 bases to trimming and J lost 4 bases, with 12 bases between them. This CDR3 is CASSLATARGTEAFF. The CDR3 nucleotides read TGTGCCAGCAGCTTAGCCACAGCTAGGGGCACTGAAGCTTTCTTT.

The chain combines TRBV7-2 with TRBJ1-2, with TRBD1 identical over 8 bases. Per the germline V gene, CDR1 is SGHTA and CDR2 is FQGNSA. J lost 4 bases, V lost 4 bases, and 8 bases had no gene match. The CDR3 runs to 15 residues. The CDR3 loop is CASSYYGQGPYGYTF. The CDR3 DNA is TGTGCCAGCAGCTACTATGGACAGGGTCCCTATGGCTACACCTTC.

This rearrangement joins TRBV5-1 to TRBJ2-3; D ambiguous. This CDR3 has 14 residues. V lost 6 bases to trimming and J lost 0 bases, with 11 bases between them. Germline lookup yields CDR1 SGHRS and CDR2 YFSETQ. CDR3 DNA sequence: TGCGCCAGCAAAACTTTCACTAGCACAGATACGCAGTATTTT. This gives the protein CASKTFTSTDTQYF.

The chain joins TRBV4-2 to TRBJ1-1, with 10 positions matching TRBD1. V trimming: 1 base; J trimming: 0 bases; junction bases outside the gene matches: 8. CDR1 is LGHNA and CDR2 is YNFKEQ in the germline V gene. This CDR3 is 18 amino acids long. DNA for the CDR3: TGTGCCAGCAGCCAAGGGGCACGGGACAGGGGACTGAACACTGAAGCTTTCTTT. This sequence encodes CASSQGARDRGLNTEAFF.

The chain couples TRBV27 to TRBJ1-3; D is ambiguous. Germline CDR1 reads MNHEY; CDR2 reads SMNVEV (reference sequence). CDR3 length: 14 residues. V shed 5 bases and J shed 2 bases, with 10 bases lying between them. The CDR3 here is CASSPSVTGNTIYF. Here the CDR3 DNA reads TGTGCCAGCAGTCCATCGGTCACTGGAAACACCATATATTTT.

The chain couples TRBV12-5 to TRBJ2-5, with 8 positions matching TRBD2. The germline V gene encodes CDR1 LGHNT and CDR2 FRNRAP. V shed 1 base and J 0 bases; nucleotides not matched to a gene: 7. The length of the CDR3 is 17 residues. Here the CDR3 DNA reads TGTGCTAGTGGTTTGGATATAGCGGGGAGGGACCAAGAGACCCAGTACTTC. Protein sequence: CASGLDIAGRDQETQYF.

The J gene is TRBJ2-7, the V gene TRBV9; 8 bases agree with TRBD1. Looked up from germline, CDR1 is SGDLS and CDR2 is YYNGEE. V lost 2 bases, J lost 3 bases, and 4 bases stayed unmatched. The CDR3 runs to 14 residues. DNA of the CDR3: TGTGCCAGCAGCGTCTCCGGGACAGGCTACGAGCAGTACTTC. The encoded protein is CASSVSGTGYEQYF.

The chain employs TRBV5-1 and TRBJ2-2, with D tentatively TRBD1 (6 bases). Germline assignment: CDR1 SGHRS and CDR2 YFSETQ. The CDR3 is 19 residues long. The V gene lost 6 bases and the J gene lost 0 bases, with 24 bases spanning the gap. The CDR3 nucleotides are TGCGCCAGCACCTTTTCTTTACGGCCCGGACAGTCGAACACCGGGGAGCTGTTTTTT. Translation gives CASTFSLRPGQSNTGELFF.

The chain employs TRBV9 and TRBJ2-2; D may be TRBD2 (7 bases). Germline V gene lookup returns CDR1 SGDLS and CDR2 YYNGEE. The germline V and J ends were trimmed by 0 bases and 7 bases, with 13 bases remaining between them. The CDR3 extends over 15 amino acids. The CDR3 spells CASSVVGGVFGELFF. The CDR3 DNA sequence: TGTGCCAGCAGCGTAGTAGGGGGGGTATTCGGGGAGCTGTTTTTT.

V is TRBV7-9 and J is TRBJ2-7, with 8 bases lining up with TRBD2. Germline CDR1 is SEHNR and CDR2 is FQNEAQ (reference sequence). This CDR3 contains 14 residues. After removal of 8 bases from V and 4 bases from J, the junction contained 10 bases not matched to a gene. The CDR3 DNA follows: TGTGCCAGCGGTCGAGGCGGGGGGCGGTACGAGCAGTACTTC. Translation: CASGRGGGRYEQYF.

This chain links TRBV13 with TRBJ2-5; 7 positions match TRBD2. Trimming took 3 bases from V and 5 from J; bases not matched to a gene: 3. Germline values: CDR1 PRHDT, CDR2 FYEKMQ (reference sequence). The CDR3 sequence is 13 residues long. The CDR3 sequence is CASSFRLAETQYF. The DNA of the CDR3 is TGTGCCAGCAGCTTCCGACTAGCCGAGACCCAGTACTTC.

A few counts support this clone. The chain employs TRBV7-9 and TRBJ2-2; TRBD1 agrees at 7 bases. Unmatched junction bases numbered 16, after V lost 8 bases and J lost 1 base. The CDR3 extends over 18 amino acids. The germline CDR1 and CDR2 sequences are SEHNR and FQNEAQ (reference sequence). The CDR3, as DNA: TGTGCCAGCTCATCCAGGGGCGTAAGGACAGGGAACACCGGGGAGCTGTTTTTT. This sequence encodes CASSSRGVRTGNTGELFF.

A single count supports this clone. The V gene is TRBV5-4, the J gene TRBJ2-3, with 7 bases aligning to TRBD2. The V gene end was trimmed by 2 bases and the J gene end by 2 bases; junction bases not matched to a gene: 11. From germline, CDR1 is SGHNT and CDR2 YYREEE (reference sequence). The length of the CDR3 is 17 residues. The CDR3 DNA sequence: TGTGCCAGCAGCTTTGGGGCCAGCGGGGCGAACACAGATACGCAGTATTTT. Translated: CASSFGASGANTDTQYF.

This clone came up once. The J gene is TRBJ2-2, the V gene TRBV7-2; 10 bases map to TRBD1. The CDR3 has 14 amino acids. The J segment lost 7 bases and the V segment lost 1 base, leaving 0 bases of the junction unmatched. Germline V gives CDR1 SGHTA, CDR2 FQGNSA. The CDR3 coding sequence is TGTGCCAGCAGCTTAGGGGACAGGGGCGGGGAGCTGTTTTTT. Its translation: CASSLGDRGGELFF.